This T cell receptor beta chain emerged from a study of PD-1 blockade in classical Hodgkin lymphoma. Concerning this clone: Antigen specificity is unknown.

Brentuximab vedotin exposure varied among the patients, all of whom had relapsed after autologous stem cell transplantation. General study findings and limits: CD4+ TCR diversity climbed significantly by C4D1, unlike CD8+ TCR diversity.

Germline CDR1 SGHDT, CDR2 YYEEEE. V was shortened by 0 bases and J by 8 bases, with 14 bases between the two germline ends. This CDR3 is built from 15 residues. TCRdb keeps only in-frame clones here, not all; method: immunoSEQ multiplex PCR. The sample holds approximately 8,000 clones, around 80% seen once. V usage is TRBV5-6 and J usage is TRBJ1-4; a possible D gene is TRBD1 (5 bases). This clonotype was obtained from a human donor with classical Hodgkin lymphoma. The sample in question was peripheral blood mononuclear cells (PBMCs), obtained at baseline. DNA of the CDR3: TGTGCCAGCAGCTTGGAGGGACCGCGTGGGGAAAAACTGTTTTTT. Its translation: CASSLEGPRGEKLFF. Supplemented by reference TRBV5-6 and TRBJ1-4, the full variable domain reads DAGVTQSPTHLIKTRGQQVTLRCSPKSGHDTVSWYQQALGQGPQFIFQYYEEEERQRGNFPDRFSGHQFPNYSSELNVNALLLGDSALYLCASSLEGPRGEKLFFGSGTQLSVL.